This is a list of T cell receptor beta chains from one sample in a study of molecular identifiers for immune sequencing clone quantification. MiXCR was run by TCRdb on the PCR reads, yielding one entry per CDR3 protein. Here the sample spans about 630,000 distinct CDR3 sequences, around 25% being singletons. Sequencing was performed on naive CD8+ T cells from blood, with Jurkat cell RNA spiked in. These receptors came from a human donor in good health. Some libraries in this study had Jurkat cell RNA spiked in. CDR3s include the opening cysteine and the closing phenylalanine or tryptophan. D genes are given only for firm matches. The listing skips clone size in some rows; elsewhere it reads once, few, many or a size class.

clone size	J gene	D gene	V gene	CDR3 protein	CDR3 DNA
many	TRBJ2-7	NA	TRBV6-5	CASSPLSGGSSYEQYF	TGTGCCAGCAGTCCTCTGTCCGGGGGAAGCTCCTACGAGCAGTACTTC
few	TRBJ2-3	TRBD2	TRBV20-1	CSAGKTERDSTDTQYF	TGCAGTGCTGGAAAAACAGAGCGGGATAGCACAGATACGCAGTATTTT
few	TRBJ1-5	NA	TRBV5-8	CASSFPNWPQHF	TGTGCCAGCAGCTTCCCTAACTGGCCCCAGCATTTT
few	TRBJ2-7	NA	TRBV4-1	CASSQDPPWGATYEQYF	TGCGCCAGCAGCCAAGATCCCCCCTGGGGGGCGACCTACGAGCAGTACTTC
few	TRBJ2-1	TRBD1	TRBV19	CASSMGQGNYNEQFF	TGTGCCAGTAGTATGGGACAGGGAAATTACAATGAGCAGTTCTTC
few	TRBJ2-2	NA	TRBV4-3	CASSQDKRLLSGELFF	TGCGCCAGCAGCCAAGATAAAAGGTTATTATCCGGGGAGCTGTTTTTT
many	TRBJ1-4	NA	TRBV10-3	CARADLTDEKLFF	TGTGCCAGAGCAGACTTAACCGATGAAAAACTGTTTTTT
few	TRBJ1-1	NA	TRBV4-3	CASSQADLSEAFF	TGCGCCAGCAGCCAAGCGGACCTCTCTGAAGCTTTCTTT
few	TRBJ2-2	NA	TRBV19	CACQPGTGELFF	TGTGCCTGTCAGCCGGGCACCGGGGAGCTGTTTTTT
few	TRBJ2-7	TRBD1	TRBV12-5	CASGESRTGGHEQYF	TGTGCTAGTGGAGAATCCCGGACAGGGGGCCACGAGCAGTACTTC
few	TRBJ2-5	TRBD2	TRBV27	CASRAGQSVWQETQYF	TGTGCCAGCAGAGCGGGGCAATCAGTATGGCAAGAGACCCAGTACTTC
many	TRBJ2-7	TRBD2	TRBV4-3	CASSPGTSDPYEQYF	TGCGCCAGCAGCCCTGGGACTAGCGACCCCTACGAGCAGTACTTC
NA	TRBJ2-7	NA	TRBV7-9	CASSFSGPGDAYEQYF	TGTGCCAGCAGTTTCTCCGGACCGGGGGATGCCTACGAGCAGTACTTC
many	TRBJ2-5	NA	TRBV6-2/TRBV6-3	CASSRTGTPQETQYF	TGTGCCAGCAGTCGCACCGGGACGCCTCAAGAGACCCAGTACTTC
many	TRBJ1-5	NA	TRBV20-1	CSASVSRGGQPQHF	TGCAGTGCTAGCGTTAGCCGCGGGGGTCAGCCCCAGCATTTT
few	TRBJ2-3	NA	TRBV27	CASTHGPGDYQTDTQYF	TGTGCCAGCACCCACGGGCCAGGGGACTACCAGACAGATACGCAGTATTTT
few	TRBJ1-5	NA	TRBV5-6	CASSRDGDQPQHF	TGTGCCAGCAGCCGGGACGGGGATCAGCCCCAGCATTTT
many	TRBJ2-3	TRBD1	TRBV28	CASSTRQGILDTQYF	TGTGCCAGCAGTACCCGACAGGGGATTCTAGATACGCAGTATTTT
many	TRBJ1-1	NA	TRBV2	CASRGEIMNTEAFF	TGTGCCAGCAGGGGGGAGATTATGAACACTGAAGCTTTCTTT
few	TRBJ1-5	NA	TRBV19	CASSPRSSYQPQHF	TGTGCCAGTAGCCCCCGATCCTCCTATCAGCCCCAGCATTTT
NA	TRBJ2-2	NA	TRBV4-3	CASSQDRGGQTRELFF	TGCGCCAGCAGCCAAGATAGAGGGGGTCAAACCAGGGAGCTGTTTTTT
few	TRBJ2-7	NA	TRBV4-1	CASSRGGGAIYEQYF	TGCGCCAGCAGCCGAGGAGGGGGCGCCATCTACGAGCAGTACTTC
NA	TRBJ2-7	TRBD2	TRBV27	CASNWTSGFFYEQYF	TGTGCCAGCAATTGGACTAGCGGATTTTTCTACGAGCAGTACTTC
many	TRBJ2-7	TRBD1	TRBV28	CASSRPGTADEQYF	TGTGCCAGCAGCCGCCCCGGGACAGCCGACGAGCAGTACTTC